Sequencing of this T cell receptor (beta chain) was carried out in a study of OX40 agonist ivuxolimab in advanced cancers. The germline V gene encodes CDR1 KGHSH and CDR2 LQKENI. V lost 3 bases, J lost 5 bases, and 13 bases lay in between. The CDR3 is made up of 14 amino acids. Profiling relied on immunoSEQ multiplex PCR, and the TCRdb table lists in-frame clones only, not all of them. The sample shows tens of thousands of clones, around 83% of them seen only once. The sample in question was CD4+ or CD8+ T cells sorted from blood, obtained in a trial of the OX40 agonist ivuxolimab. The sequence derives from an adult with an advanced solid tumor such as melanoma, head and neck, liver or kidney cancer. The V and J genes are TRBV18 and TRBJ1-1, with D maybe TRBD1 (6 bases). CDR3 protein: CASSPLGGRTEAFF. DNA for the CDR3: TGTGCCAGCTCACCTTTAGGGGGTAGGACTGAAGCTTTCTTT.